This T cell receptor (beta chain) was recovered during a study of metastatic and nonmetastatic thyroid tumors. Looking at the study overall: Repertoires from blood and tumor or nodule tissue of malignant and benign thyroid patients were compared. Findings and caveats of the study: Relative to benign nodules, malignant thyroid tumors were reportedly characterized by significantly elevated TCR beta diversity in blood and tumor.

This clone has at least ten counts. The antigen remains undetermined. V shed 10 bases and J 4 bases; nucleotides not matched to a gene: 6. Germline assignment: CDR1 MNHEY and CDR2 SVGEGT. The CDR3 is 13 amino acids. Not a single patient had been given any form of treatment at any point before undergoing thyroid surgery. Authors' methods: For papillary thyroid cancer, a distant-metastasis classifier was constructed from CDR3 differences observed across clinicopathological groups. MiXCR reprocessed the PCR reads for TCRdb. The authors' filters were not applied to this entry. Here the sample spans about 59,000 clones, roughly 17% being singletons.

The clonotype originates from a male donor with papillary thyroid cancer or a benign thyroid nodule (not recorded which). Some clones in this sample may be carry-over from other donors' samples. The J gene is TRBJ2-1, the V gene TRBV6-2 or TRBV6-3, with TRBD1 matching 8 bases. Sequencing input: blood. The CDR3 reads CATHQGAYNEQFF. The CDR3 region has the DNA TGTGCCACGCACCAGGGGGCTTACAATGAGCAGTTCTTC.